The 23 T cell receptor beta chains below were found in one sample sequenced in a study of T cells after somatic rescue of genetic block. Profiling relied on immunoSEQ multiplex PCR, and the TCRdb table lists in-frame clones only, not all of them. The sample holds about 63,000 clones; about 91% are singletons and the top ten take approximately 3%. Sequenced material: peripheral blood mononuclear cells (PBMCs). The receptors stem from a man between 40 and 49 years old.

This rearrangement joins TRBV6-5 to TRBJ2-1, with D possibly being TRBD1 (6 bases). The V end lost 6 bases, the J end lost 1 base, and 13 bases lay between the germline ends. This CDR3 is 15 amino acids long. The germline CDR1 and CDR2 sequences are MNHEY and SVGAGI. The CDR3 coding sequence is TGTGCCAGCAGCCTCGATAGGGGGTCCTACAATGAGCAGTTCTTC. Residues: CASSLDRGSYNEQFF.

This chain links TRBV7-8 with TRBJ1-5; D is undetermined. The CDR3 has 16 residues. The germline V and J ends were trimmed by 2 bases and 0 bases, with 11 bases remaining between them. Germline CDR1 SGHVS, CDR2 FQNEAQ. The CDR3 region is CASSLSGVNSNQPQHF. The CDR3 DNA reads as TGTGCCAGCAGCTTATCCGGCGTTAATAGCAATCAGCCCCAGCATTTT.

This clone occurred once. The rearrangement uses TRBV5-6 and TRBJ2-5, with 10 bases matching TRBD2. Per germline, CDR1 SGHDT and CDR2 YYEEEE. The V gene end was trimmed by 0 bases and the J gene end by 5 bases; junction bases not matched to a gene: 4. This CDR3 has 15 residues. CDR3 protein: CASSLASGGWETQYF. DNA of the CDR3: TGTGCCAGCAGCTTGGCTAGCGGGGGCTGGGAGACCCAGTACTTC.

A single count supports this clone. The rearrangement uses TRBV19 and TRBJ2-1; perhaps TRBD2 as D (5 bases). The CDR3 is 13 amino acids. Germline V gives CDR1 LNHDA, CDR2 SQIVND (reference sequence). V lost 3 bases to trimming and J lost 10 bases, with 13 bases between them. The DNA for the CDR3 is TGTGCCAGTAGTATCGGAGCGAGCGGCGAGCAGTTCTTC. It translates to CASSIGASGEQFF.

V and J are TRBV11-2 and TRBJ2-2; the match to TRBD2 covers 7 bases. J lost 6 bases, V lost 0 bases, and 10 bases had no gene match. Germline CDR1 SGHAT, CDR2 FQNNGV. CDR3 length: 17 residues. DNA for the CDR3: TGTGCCAGCAGCTTAGATCAAGGGCGGGAGTTGGCCGGGGAGCTGTTTTTT. It specifies CASSLDQGRELAGELFF.

This clone showed up just once. CDR3 protein: CASSPDAASISGNTIYF. CDR3 nucleotide sequence: TGTGCCAGCTCACCCGATGCAGCGTCGATCTCTGGAAACACCATATATTTT. The chain is built from TRBV18 and TRBJ1-3; D unclear. Germline V gene sequence: CDR1 KGHSH, CDR2 LQKENI. Between the trimmed V and J ends, which lost 3 bases and 0 bases, there was a span of 15 bases. This CDR3 has 17 amino acids.

The chain has TRBV5-1 and TRBJ1-6; 10 bases map to TRBD1. With 0 bases clipped from V and 10 bases from J, the junction kept 4 bases outside the gene matches. The CDR3 covers 15 residues. CDR1 is SGHRS and CDR2 is YFSETQ in the germline V gene. CDR3 in DNA: TGCGCCAGCAGCTTGGCGGGGACAGGGGACTCACCCCTCCACTTT. It is translated as CASSLAGTGDSPLHF.

The rearrangement joins TRBV6-4 to TRBJ2-2; D is ambiguous. The CDR3 length is 17 residues. Trimming removed 3 bases from V and 0 bases from J, with 14 bases in between. Germline lookup yields CDR1 MRHNA and CDR2 SNTAGT. This CDR3 reads CASSEVVAPPNTGELFF. CDR3 in DNA: TGTGCCAGCAGTGAAGTTGTGGCCCCTCCGAACACCGGGGAGCTGTTTTTT.

The V and J genes are TRBV4-1 and TRBJ1-4; D might be TRBD1 (5 bases). The germline V gene has CDR1 MGHRA and CDR2 YSYEKL. With 1 base removed from V and 8 bases from J, the gap between germline ends came to 14 bases. The CDR3 has 15 amino acids. CDR3: CASSQVEGEGEKLFF. CDR3 coding DNA: TGCGCCAGCAGCCAAGTAGAAGGGGAAGGAGAAAAACTGTTTTTT.

The V and J genes are TRBV2 and TRBJ1-5, with D hard to call. Germline V gene data show CDR1 as SNHLY and CDR2 as FYNNEI. The CDR3 consists of 15 residues. V was cut by 1 base and J by 0 bases, with 7 bases left in between. The CDR3 is CASSEERHSNQPQHF. CDR3 coding DNA: TGTGCCAGCAGTGAAGAAAGGCATAGCAATCAGCCCCAGCATTTT.

The V gene is TRBV9, the J gene TRBJ1-1, with D uncertain. Germline values: CDR1 SGDLS, CDR2 YYNGEE. Trimming took off 0 bases at V and 4 bases at J, with 13 bases between the two ends. The CDR3 is 15 amino acids. CDR3: CASSVDPDIGTEAFF. CDR3 bases: TGTGCCAGCAGCGTAGACCCCGACATTGGCACTGAAGCTTTCTTT.

This clone was detected once. The J gene is TRBJ1-2, the V gene TRBV6-4, with a tentative D call TRBD1 (5 bases). This CDR3 comprises 14 residues. In germline, CDR1 is MRHNA, CDR2 SNTAGT. V shed 8 bases and J shed 8 bases, with 21 bases lying between them. The CDR3 DNA sequence: TGTGCCAGCGGGTCGACCCCAGGGAAGGGCGGCTACACCTTC. Translated, it gives CASGSTPGKGGYTF.

The chain links TRBV4-2 to TRBJ2-3, with D unresolved. With 0 bases removed from V and 2 bases from J, the gap between germline ends came to 3 bases. Germline CDR1 and CDR2: LGHNA and YNFKEQ. There are 13 residues in the CDR3. CDR3: CASSQDYTDTQYF. The DNA of the CDR3 is TGTGCCAGCAGCCAAGACTACACAGATACGCAGTATTTT.

The chain uses TRBV7-2 and TRBJ2-5; 13 nucleotides align to TRBD2. CDR3 length equals 16 residues. Germline values: CDR1 SGHTA, CDR2 FQGNSA. V dropped 4 bases and J dropped 5; count of bases not matched to a gene: 7. CDR3: CASSSEGLAGTETQYF. The CDR3 nucleotides are TGTGCCAGCAGCTCAGAGGGACTAGCGGGGACTGAGACCCAGTACTTC.

The chain is built from TRBV27 and TRBJ2-3; D is unresolved. The CDR3 contains 15 residues. V lost 6 bases and J 4 bases, leaving 17 bases between the germline ends. CDR1 is MNHEY and CDR2 is SMNVEV in the germline V gene (reference sequence). The CDR3 nucleotides read TGTGCCAGCAGCCCCTATGGGTACGGCGCAGATACGCAGTATTTT. Translated, it gives CASSPYGYGADTQYF.

This clone showed up just a few times. The chain has TRBV7-8 and TRBJ2-7; D might be TRBD2 (6 bases). This CDR3 region has 15 residues. Trimming removed 1 base from V and 0 bases from J, with 10 bases in between. Germline V gene sequence: CDR1 SGHVS, CDR2 FQNEAQ. This CDR3 reads CASSLGASASYEQYF. The CDR3 DNA is TGTGCCAGCAGCTTAGGAGCTAGCGCCTCCTACGAGCAGTACTTC.

This chain joins TRBV7-9 and TRBJ2-7; 14 bases are a match to TRBD2. V was pared by 10 bases and J by 4 bases, with 3 bases of the junction left unmatched. Germline V gene sequence: CDR1 SEHNR, CDR2 FQNEAQ (reference sequence). The CDR3 has 13 amino acids. CDR3 nucleotide sequence: TGTGCCACCGGGACTAGCGGGAGATACGAGCAGTACTTC. It codes for CATGTSGRYEQYF.

The rearrangement uses TRBV5-4 and TRBJ1-2; no reliable D call. The V and J ends lost 4 bases and 2 bases respectively, with 6 bases between them. Germline CDR1 is SGHNT and CDR2 is YYREEE (reference sequence). The CDR3 consists of 12 residues. The CDR3 here is CASSRENYGYTF. The CDR3 region has the DNA TGTGCCAGCAGCCGGGAGAACTATGGCTACACCTTC.

This chain links TRBV30 with TRBJ2-3; 9 positions match TRBD2. Per germline, CDR1 GTSNPN and CDR2 SVGIG (reference sequence). Germline trimming cut 1 base from V and 0 bases from J; bases unmatched to any gene: 5. CDR3 length equals 16 residues. CDR3 amino acids: CAWSDPTSGSTDTQYF. As DNA, the CDR3 is TGTGCCTGGAGTGACCCGACTAGCGGAAGCACAGATACGCAGTATTTT.

This clone was found once. The J gene is TRBJ1-1, the V gene TRBV2, with D perhaps matching TRBD1 (6 bases). The CDR3 covers 13 residues. V lost 5 bases to trimming and J lost 1 base, with 8 bases between them. CDR1 and CDR2 from the germline V gene are SNHLY and FYNNEI. CDR3 coding DNA: TGTGCCAGCAGTCGGACAGAGAACACTGAAGCTTTCTTT. Protein product: CASSRTENTEAFF.

The gene calls are TRBV2 and TRBJ1-4; D call uncertain. The V gene lost 6 bases and the J gene lost 0 bases, with 8 bases spanning the gap. This CDR3 region has 14 residues. Germline CDR1 reads SNHLY; CDR2 reads FYNNEI. CDR3 protein: CASRTQATNEKLFF. The DNA for the CDR3 is TGTGCCAGCAGGACACAAGCAACTAATGAAAAACTGTTTTTT.

A remark on this clone: The same CDR3 arises from other DNA sequences in this sample as well. V gene TRBV5-1 combines with J gene TRBJ2-5, with 10 bases fitting TRBD1. V trimming: 0 bases; J trimming: 4 bases; junction bases outside the gene matches: 3. CDR3 size: 15 residues. From germline, CDR1 is SGHRS and CDR2 YFSETQ. The CDR3 region has the DNA TGCGCCAGCAGCTTGGGGACAGGGGGTCGAGAGACCCAGTACTTC. Amino acid sequence: CASSLGTGGRETQYF.

V is TRBV6-5 and J is TRBJ1-6, with D unclear. Germline assignment: CDR1 MNHEY and CDR2 SVGAGI. The CDR3 contains 14 residues. V lost 7 bases and J lost 10, with 17 bases in between. The CDR3 loop reads CASKEANSRSPLHF. For the CDR3, the DNA is TGTGCCAGCAAAGAGGCCAACTCCAGATCACCCCTCCACTTT.